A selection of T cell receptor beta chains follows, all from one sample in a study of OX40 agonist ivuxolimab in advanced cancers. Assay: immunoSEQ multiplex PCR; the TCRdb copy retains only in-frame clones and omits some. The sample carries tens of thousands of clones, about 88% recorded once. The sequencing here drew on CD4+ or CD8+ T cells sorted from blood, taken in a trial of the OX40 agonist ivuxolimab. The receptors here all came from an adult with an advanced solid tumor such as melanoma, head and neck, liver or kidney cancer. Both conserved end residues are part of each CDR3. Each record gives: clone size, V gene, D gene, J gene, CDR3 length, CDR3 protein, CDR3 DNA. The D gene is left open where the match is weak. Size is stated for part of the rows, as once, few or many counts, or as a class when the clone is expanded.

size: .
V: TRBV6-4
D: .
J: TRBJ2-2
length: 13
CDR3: CASKDSLTGELFF
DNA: TGTGCCAGCAAGGACAGCCTCACCGGGGAGCTGTTTTTT

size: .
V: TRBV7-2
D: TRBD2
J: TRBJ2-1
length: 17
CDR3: CASSLAPGGGSYNEQFF
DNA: TGTGCCAGCAGCTTAGCCCCGGGCGGGGGATCCTACAATGAGCAGTTCTTC

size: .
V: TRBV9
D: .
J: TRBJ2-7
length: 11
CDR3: CASSTGNEQYF
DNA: TGTGCCAGCAGTACAGGGAATGAGCAGTACTTC

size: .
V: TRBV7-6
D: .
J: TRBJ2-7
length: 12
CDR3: CASRRTNYEQYF
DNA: TGTGCCAGCCGGCGCACTAACTACGAGCAGTACTTC

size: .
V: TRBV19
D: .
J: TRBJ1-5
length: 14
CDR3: CASASLGSNQPQHF
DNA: TGTGCCAGTGCCAGTCTCGGGAGCAATCAGCCCCAGCATTTT

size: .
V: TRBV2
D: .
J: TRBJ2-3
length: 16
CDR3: CASSAMSGSSTDTQYF
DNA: TGTGCCAGCAGTGCCATGTCCGGATCTAGCACAGATACGCAGTATTTT

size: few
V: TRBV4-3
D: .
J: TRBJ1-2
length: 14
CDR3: CASSQETVSLGYTF
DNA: TGCGCCAGCAGCCAAGAGACTGTCTCCTTGGGCTACACCTTC

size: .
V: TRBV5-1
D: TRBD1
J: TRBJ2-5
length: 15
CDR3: CASSLEQGARETQYF
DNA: TGCGCCAGCAGCTTAGAACAGGGGGCTCGGGAGACCCAGTACTTC

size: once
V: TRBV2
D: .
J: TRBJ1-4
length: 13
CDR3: CASSEGGFEKLFF
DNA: TGTGCCAGCAGTGAGGGGGGCTTTGAAAAACTGTTTTTT

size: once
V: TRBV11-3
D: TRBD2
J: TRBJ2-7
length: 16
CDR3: CASSVGLAGGPYEQYF
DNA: TGTGCCAGCAGCGTGGGACTAGCGGGAGGGCCCTACGAGCAGTACTTC

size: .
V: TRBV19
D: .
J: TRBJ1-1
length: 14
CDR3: CASSLSREGAEAFF
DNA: TGTGCCAGTAGTTTGTCACGGGAGGGCGCTGAAGCTTTCTTT

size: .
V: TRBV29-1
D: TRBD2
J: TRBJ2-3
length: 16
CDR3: CSVDEGLAGLADTQYF
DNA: TGCAGCGTTGATGAGGGACTAGCGGGATTGGCCGATACGCAGTATTTT

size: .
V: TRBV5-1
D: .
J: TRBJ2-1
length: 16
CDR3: CASSPRVDYFYNEQFF
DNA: TGCGCCAGCAGCCCGAGGGTCGACTACTTCTACAATGAGCAGTTCTTC

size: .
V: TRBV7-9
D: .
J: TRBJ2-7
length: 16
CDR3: CASSLAWAESGREQYF
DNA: TGTGCCAGCAGCTTAGCATGGGCAGAATCGGGCCGGGAGCAGTACTTC

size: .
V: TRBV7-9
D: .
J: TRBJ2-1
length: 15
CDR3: CASSLYIGTTDEQFF
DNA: TGTGCCAGCAGCTTATATATTGGGACCACCGATGAGCAGTTCTTC

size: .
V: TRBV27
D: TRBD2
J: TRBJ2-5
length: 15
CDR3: CASRPGTSGMETQYF
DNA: TGTGCCAGCAGACCCGGGACTAGCGGGATGGAGACCCAGTACTTC

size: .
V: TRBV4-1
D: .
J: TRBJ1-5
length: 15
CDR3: CASSQDRAGNQPQHF
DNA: TGCGCCAGCAGCCAAGATCGGGCCGGCAATCAGCCCCAGCATTTT

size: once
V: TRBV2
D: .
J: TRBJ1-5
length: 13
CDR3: CASSQGDNQPQHF
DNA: TGTGCCAGCAGTCAGGGCGACAATCAGCCCCAGCATTTT

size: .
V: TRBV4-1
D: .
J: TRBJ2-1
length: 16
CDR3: CASSQGGSGTASEQFF
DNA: TGCGCCAGCAGCCAAGGGGGTAGCGGGACAGCATCTGAGCAGTTCTTC

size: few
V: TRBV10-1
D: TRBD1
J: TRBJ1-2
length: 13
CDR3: CASSEIRQGGYTF
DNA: TGCGCCAGCAGTGAGATTAGACAGGGTGGCTACACCTTC